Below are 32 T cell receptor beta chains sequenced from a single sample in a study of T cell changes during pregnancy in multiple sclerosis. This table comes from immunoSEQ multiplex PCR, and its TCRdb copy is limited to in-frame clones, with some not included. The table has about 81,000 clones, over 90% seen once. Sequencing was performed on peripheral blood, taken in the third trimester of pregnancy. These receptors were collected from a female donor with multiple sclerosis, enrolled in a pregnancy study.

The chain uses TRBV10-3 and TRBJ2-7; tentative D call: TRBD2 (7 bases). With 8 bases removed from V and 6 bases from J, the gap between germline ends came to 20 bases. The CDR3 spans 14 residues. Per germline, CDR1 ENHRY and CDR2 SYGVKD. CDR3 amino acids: CAIGATGGEGEQYF. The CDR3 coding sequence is TGTGCCATCGGAGCAACGGGGGGCGAAGGCGAGCAGTACTTC.

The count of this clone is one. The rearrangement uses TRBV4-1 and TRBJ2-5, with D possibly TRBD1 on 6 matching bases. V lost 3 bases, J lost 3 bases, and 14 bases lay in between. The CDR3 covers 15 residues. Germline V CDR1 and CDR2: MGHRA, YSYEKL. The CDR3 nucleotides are TGCGCCAGCAGCCATTTCGGACAGAGAGAAGAGACCCAGTACTTC. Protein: CASSHFGQREETQYF.

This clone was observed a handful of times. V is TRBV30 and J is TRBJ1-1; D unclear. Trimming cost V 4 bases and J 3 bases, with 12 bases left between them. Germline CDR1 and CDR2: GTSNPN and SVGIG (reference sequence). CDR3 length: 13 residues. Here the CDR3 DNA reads TGTGCCTGGACTCAAGACACCTACACTGAAGCTTTCTTT. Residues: CAWTQDTYTEAFF.

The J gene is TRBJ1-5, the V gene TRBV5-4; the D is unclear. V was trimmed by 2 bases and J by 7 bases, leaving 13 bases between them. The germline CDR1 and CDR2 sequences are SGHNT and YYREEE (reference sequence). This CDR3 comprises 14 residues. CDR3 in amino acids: CASSFGPEGQPQHF. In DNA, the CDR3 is TGTGCCAGCAGCTTCGGGCCTGAGGGACAGCCCCAGCATTTT.

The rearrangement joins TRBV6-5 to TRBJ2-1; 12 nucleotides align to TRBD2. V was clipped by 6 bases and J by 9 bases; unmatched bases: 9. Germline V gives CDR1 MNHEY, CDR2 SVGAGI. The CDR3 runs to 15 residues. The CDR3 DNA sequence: TGTGCCAGCAGGCAGACTAGCGGGGGATATAGTGAGCAGTTCTTC. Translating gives CASRQTSGGYSEQFF.

The CDR3 nucleotides are TGTGCCAGCAGCGCGCAGGGCCTGGGAAACACCATATATTTT. Amino acids: CASSAQGLGNTIYF. The chain uses TRBV7-3 and TRBJ1-3, with D maybe TRBD1 (5 bases). Germline assignment: CDR1 SGHTA and CDR2 FQGTGA. This CDR3 contains 14 residues. Trimming stripped 5 bases from V and 4 bases from J, with 12 bases between.

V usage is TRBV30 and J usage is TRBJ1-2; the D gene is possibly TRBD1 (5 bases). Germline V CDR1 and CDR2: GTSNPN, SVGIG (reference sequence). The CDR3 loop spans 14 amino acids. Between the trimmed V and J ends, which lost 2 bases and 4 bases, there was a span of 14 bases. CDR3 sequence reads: CAWSPPGGLYGYTF. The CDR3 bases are TGTGCCTGGAGTCCCCCGGGGGGACTCTATGGCTACACCTTC.

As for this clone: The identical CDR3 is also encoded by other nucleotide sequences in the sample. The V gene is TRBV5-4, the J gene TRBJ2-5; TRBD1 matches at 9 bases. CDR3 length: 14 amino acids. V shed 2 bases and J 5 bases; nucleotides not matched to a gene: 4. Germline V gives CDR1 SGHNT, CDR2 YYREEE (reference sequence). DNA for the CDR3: TGTGCCAGCAGCTTACAGGGGGCGGAGGAGACCCAGTACTTC. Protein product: CASSLQGAEETQYF.

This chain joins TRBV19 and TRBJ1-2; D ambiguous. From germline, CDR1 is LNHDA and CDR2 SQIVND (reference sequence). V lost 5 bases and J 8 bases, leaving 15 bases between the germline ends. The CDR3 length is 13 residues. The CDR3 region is CASSAGMRGGYTF. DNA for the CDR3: TGTGCCAGTAGTGCCGGGATGCGAGGGGGCTACACCTTC.

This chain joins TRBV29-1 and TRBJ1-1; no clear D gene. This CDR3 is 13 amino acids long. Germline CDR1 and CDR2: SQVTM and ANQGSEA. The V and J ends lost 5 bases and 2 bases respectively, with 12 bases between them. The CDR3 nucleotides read TGCAGCGTTAAAGGAGGAACAAACACTGAAGCTTTCTTT. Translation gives CSVKGGTNTEAFF.

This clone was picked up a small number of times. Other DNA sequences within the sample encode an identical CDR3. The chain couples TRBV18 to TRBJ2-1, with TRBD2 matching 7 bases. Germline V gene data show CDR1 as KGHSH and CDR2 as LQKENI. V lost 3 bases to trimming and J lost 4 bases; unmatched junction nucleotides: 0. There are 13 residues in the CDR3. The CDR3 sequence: CASSPGGYNEQFF. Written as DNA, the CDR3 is TGTGCCAGCTCACCCGGGGGGTACAATGAGCAGTTCTTC.

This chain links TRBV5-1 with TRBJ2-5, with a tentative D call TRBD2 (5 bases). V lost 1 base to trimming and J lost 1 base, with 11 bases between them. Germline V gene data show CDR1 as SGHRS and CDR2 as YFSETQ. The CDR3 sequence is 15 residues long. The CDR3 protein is CASSLRPGGQETQYF. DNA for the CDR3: TGCGCCAGCAGCTTGCGTCCAGGAGGCCAAGAGACCCAGTACTTC.

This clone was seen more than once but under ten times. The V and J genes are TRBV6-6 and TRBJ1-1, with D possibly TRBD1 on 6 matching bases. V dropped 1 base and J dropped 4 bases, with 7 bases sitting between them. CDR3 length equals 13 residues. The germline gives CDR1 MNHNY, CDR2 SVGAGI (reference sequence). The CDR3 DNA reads TGTGCCAGCAGTTACTGGGGGCGCACTGAAGCTTTCTTT. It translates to CASSYWGRTEAFF.

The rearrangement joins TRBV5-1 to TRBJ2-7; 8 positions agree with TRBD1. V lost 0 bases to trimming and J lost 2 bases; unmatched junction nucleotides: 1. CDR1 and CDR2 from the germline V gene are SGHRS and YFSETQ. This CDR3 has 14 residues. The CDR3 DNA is TGCGCCAGCAGCTTGGAACAGGGGGCCTACGAGCAGTACTTC. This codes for CASSLEQGAYEQYF.

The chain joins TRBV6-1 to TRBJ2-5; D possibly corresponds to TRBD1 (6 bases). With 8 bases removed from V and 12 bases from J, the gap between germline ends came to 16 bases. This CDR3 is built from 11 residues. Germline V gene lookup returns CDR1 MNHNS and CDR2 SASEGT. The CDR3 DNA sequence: TGTGCCAGCGGGGGTGGGTCAGGGGAGTACTTC. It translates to CASGGGSGEYF.

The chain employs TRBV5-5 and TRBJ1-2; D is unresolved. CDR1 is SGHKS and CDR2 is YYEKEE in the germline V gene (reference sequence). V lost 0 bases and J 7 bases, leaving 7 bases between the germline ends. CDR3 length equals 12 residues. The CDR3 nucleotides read TGTGCCAGCAGCTTGGATTACGGTGGCTACACCTTC. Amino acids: CASSLDYGGYTF.

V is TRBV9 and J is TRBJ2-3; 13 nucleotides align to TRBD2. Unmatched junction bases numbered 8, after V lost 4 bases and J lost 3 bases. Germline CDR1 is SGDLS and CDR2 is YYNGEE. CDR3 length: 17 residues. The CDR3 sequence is CASSTRGLAGPTDTQYF. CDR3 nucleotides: TGTGCCAGCAGCACCCGGGGACTAGCGGGGCCGACAGATACGCAGTATTTT.

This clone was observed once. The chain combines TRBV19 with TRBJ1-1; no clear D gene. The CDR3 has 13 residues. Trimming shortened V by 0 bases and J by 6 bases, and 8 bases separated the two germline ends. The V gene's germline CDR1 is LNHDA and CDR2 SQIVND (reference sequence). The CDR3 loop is CASSIERGSEAFF. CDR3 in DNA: TGTGCCAGTAGTATAGAGCGGGGTTCTGAAGCTTTCTTT.

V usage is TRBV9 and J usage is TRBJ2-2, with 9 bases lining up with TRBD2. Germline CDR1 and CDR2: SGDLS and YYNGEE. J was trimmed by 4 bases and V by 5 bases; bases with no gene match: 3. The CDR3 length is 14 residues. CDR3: CASRTSGFTGELFF. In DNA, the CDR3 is TGTGCCAGCAGAACTAGCGGGTTCACCGGGGAGCTGTTTTTT.

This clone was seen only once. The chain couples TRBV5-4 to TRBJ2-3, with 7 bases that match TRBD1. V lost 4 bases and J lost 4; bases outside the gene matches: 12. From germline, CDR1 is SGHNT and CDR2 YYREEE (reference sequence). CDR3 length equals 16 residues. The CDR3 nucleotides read TGTGCCAGCAGCCCGATGAGACAGGGTCGCGCAGATACGCAGTATTTT. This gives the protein CASSPMRQGRADTQYF. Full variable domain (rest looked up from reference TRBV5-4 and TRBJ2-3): ETGVTQSPTHLIKTRGQQVTLRCSSQSGHNTVSWYQQALGQGPQFIFQYYREEENGRGNFPPRFSGLQFPNYSSELNVNALELDDSALYLCASSPMRQGRADTQYFGPGTRLTVL.

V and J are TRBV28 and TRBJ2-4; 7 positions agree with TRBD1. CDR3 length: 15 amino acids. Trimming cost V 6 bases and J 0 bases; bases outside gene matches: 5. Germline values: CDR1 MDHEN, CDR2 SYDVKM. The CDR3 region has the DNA TGTGCCAGCAGCTACAGGGGCTTAGCCAAAAACATTCAGTACTTC. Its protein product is CASSYRGLAKNIQYF.

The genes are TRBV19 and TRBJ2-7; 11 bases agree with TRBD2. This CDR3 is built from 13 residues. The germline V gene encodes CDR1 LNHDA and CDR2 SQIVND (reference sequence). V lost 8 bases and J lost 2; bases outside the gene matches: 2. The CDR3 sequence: CASSSGGTYEQYF. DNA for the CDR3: TGTGCCAGTTCTAGCGGGGGGACCTACGAGCAGTACTTC.

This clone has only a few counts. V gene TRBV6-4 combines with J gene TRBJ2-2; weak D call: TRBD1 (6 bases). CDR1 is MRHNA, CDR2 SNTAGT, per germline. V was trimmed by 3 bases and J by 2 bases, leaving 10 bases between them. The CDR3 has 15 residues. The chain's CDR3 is CASSEGAENTGELFF. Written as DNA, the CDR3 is TGTGCCAGCAGTGAGGGGGCCGAAAACACCGGGGAGCTGTTTTTT.

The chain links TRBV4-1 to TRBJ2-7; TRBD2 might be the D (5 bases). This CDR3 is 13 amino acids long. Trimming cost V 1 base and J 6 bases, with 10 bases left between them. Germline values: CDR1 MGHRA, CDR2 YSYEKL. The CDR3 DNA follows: TGCGCCAGCAGCCAAGCGGTGAGGGCCGAGCAGTACTTC. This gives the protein CASSQAVRAEQYF.

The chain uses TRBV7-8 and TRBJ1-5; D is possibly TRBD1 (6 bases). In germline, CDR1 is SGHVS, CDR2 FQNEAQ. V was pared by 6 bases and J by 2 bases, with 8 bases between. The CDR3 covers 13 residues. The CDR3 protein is CASSSGGNQPQHF. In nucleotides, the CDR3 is TGTGCCAGCAGTTCAGGGGGCAATCAGCCCCAGCATTTT.

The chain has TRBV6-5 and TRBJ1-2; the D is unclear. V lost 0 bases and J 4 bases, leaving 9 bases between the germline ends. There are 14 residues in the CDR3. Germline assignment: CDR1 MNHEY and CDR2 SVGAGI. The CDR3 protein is CASSYSAAPYGYTF. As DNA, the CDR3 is TGTGCCAGCAGTTACTCGGCGGCACCCTATGGCTACACCTTC.

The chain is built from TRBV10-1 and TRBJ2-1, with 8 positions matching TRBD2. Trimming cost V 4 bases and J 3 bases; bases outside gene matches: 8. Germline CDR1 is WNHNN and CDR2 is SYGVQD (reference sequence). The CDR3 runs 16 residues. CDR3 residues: CASSARTGGGYNEQFF. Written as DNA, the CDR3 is TGCGCCAGCAGTGCTCGGACGGGGGGGGGCTACAATGAGCAGTTCTTC.

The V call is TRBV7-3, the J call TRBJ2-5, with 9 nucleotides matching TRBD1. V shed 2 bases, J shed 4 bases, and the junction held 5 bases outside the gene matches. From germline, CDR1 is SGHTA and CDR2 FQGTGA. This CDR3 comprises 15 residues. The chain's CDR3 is CASSLSPGQGETQYF. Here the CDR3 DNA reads TGTGCCAGCAGCTTATCCCCGGGACAGGGAGAGACCCAGTACTTC.

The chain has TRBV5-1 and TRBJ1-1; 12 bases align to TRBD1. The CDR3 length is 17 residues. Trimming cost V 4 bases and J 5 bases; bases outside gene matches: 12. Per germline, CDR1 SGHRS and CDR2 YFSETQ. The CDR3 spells CASSPGDRGQRGTEAFF. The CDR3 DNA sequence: TGCGCCAGCAGCCCGGGGGACAGGGGGCAGCGGGGGACTGAAGCTTTCTTT. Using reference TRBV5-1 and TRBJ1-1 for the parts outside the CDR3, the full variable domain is KAGVTQTPRYLIKTRGQQVTLSCSPISGHRSVSWYQQTPGQGLQFLFEYFSETQRNKGNFPGRFSGRQFSNSRSEMNVSTLELGDSALYLCASSPGDRGQRGTEAFFGQGTRLTVV.

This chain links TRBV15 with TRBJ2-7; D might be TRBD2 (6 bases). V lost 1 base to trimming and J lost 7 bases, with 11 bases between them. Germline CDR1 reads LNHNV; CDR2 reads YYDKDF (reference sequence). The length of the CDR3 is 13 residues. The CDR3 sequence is CATSRVPGEEQYF. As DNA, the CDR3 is TGTGCCACCAGCAGAGTCCCGGGAGAGGAGCAGTACTTC.

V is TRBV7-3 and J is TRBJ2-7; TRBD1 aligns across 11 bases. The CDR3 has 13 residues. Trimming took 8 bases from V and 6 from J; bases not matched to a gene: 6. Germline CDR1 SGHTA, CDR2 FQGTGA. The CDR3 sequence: CASGPGTGGEQYF. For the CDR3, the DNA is TGTGCCAGCGGGCCCGGGACAGGGGGCGAGCAGTACTTC.

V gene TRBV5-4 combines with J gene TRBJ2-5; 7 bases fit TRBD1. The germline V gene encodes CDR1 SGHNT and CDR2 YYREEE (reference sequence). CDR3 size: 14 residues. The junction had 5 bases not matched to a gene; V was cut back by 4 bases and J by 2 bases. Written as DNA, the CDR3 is TGTGCCAGCAGCAAGGGGACAGAGCAAGAGACCCAGTACTTC. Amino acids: CASSKGTEQETQYF.